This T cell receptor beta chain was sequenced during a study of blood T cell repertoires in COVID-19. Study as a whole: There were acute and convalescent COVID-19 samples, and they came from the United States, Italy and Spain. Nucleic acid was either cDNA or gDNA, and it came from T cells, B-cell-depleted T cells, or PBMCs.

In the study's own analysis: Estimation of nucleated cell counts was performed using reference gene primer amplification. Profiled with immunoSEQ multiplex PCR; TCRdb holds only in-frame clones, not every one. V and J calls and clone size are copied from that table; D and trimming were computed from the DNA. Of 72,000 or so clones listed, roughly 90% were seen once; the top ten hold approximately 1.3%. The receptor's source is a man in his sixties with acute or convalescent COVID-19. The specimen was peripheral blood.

DNA for the CDR3: TGTGCCAGCAGTTCGCGGGGAAGGATCATGAACACTGAAGCTTTCTTT. The encoded protein is CASSSRGRIMNTEAFF. V usage is TRBV6-5 and J usage is TRBJ1-1; D gene uncertain. The CDR3 runs 16 residues. Trimming took 4 bases from V and 0 from J, leaving 15 bases between them. Germline lookup yields CDR1 MNHEY and CDR2 SVGAGI.